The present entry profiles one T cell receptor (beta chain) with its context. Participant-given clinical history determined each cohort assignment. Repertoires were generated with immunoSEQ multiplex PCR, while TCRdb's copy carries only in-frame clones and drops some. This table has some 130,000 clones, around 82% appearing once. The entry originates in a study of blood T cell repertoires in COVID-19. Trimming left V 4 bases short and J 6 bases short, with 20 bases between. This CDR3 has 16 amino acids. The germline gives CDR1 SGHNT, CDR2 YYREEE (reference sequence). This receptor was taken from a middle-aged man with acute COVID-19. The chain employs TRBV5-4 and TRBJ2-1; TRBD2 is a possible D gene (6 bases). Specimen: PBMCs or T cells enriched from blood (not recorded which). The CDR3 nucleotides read TGTGCCAGCAGCCCCTTTTTGGGGGGAGACTTCAATGAGCAGTTCTTC. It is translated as CASSPFLGGDFNEQFF.